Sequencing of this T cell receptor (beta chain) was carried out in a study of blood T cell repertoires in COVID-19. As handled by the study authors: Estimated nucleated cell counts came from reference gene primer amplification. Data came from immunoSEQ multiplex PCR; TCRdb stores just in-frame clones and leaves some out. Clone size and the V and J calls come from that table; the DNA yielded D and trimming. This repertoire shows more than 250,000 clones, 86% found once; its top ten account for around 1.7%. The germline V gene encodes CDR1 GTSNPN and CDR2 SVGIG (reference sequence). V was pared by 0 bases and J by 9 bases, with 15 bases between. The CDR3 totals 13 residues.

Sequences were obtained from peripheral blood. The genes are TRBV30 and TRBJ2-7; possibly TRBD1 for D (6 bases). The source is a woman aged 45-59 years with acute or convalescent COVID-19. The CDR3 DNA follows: TGTGCCTGGAGTGTACTACAATGGGGGCTGCAGTACTTC. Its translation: CAWSVLQWGLQYF.